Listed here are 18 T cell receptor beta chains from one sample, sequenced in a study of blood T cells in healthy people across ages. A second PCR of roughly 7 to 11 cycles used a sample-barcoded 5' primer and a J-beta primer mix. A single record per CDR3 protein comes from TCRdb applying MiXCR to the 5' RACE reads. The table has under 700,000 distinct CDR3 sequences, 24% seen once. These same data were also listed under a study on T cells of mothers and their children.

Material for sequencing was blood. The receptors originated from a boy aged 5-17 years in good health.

The CDR3 region has the DNA TGTGCCAGCAGTCGGGACAGGGAGGAAAACAATGAAAAACTGTTTTTT. Its translation is CASSRDREENNEKLFF. The chain is built from TRBV2 and TRBJ1-4; TRBD1 matches at 9 bases. This CDR3 contains 16 residues. Germline CDR1 and CDR2: SNHLY and FYNNEI. V was pared by 5 bases and J by 5 bases, with 9 bases of the junction left unmatched. Together with reference TRBV2 and TRBJ1-4, the CDR3 gives the full variable domain: EPEVTQTPSHQVTQMGQEVILRCVPISNHLYFYWYRQILGQKVEFLVSFYNNEISEKSEIFDDQFSVERPDGSNFTLKIRSTKLEDSAMYFCASSRDREENNEKLFFGSGTQLSVL.

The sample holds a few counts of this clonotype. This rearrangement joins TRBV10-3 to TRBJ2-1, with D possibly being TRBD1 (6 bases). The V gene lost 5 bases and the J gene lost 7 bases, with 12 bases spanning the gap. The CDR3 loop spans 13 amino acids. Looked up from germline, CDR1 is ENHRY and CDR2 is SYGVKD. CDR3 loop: CAISWTEGNEQFF. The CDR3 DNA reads TGTGCCATCAGTTGGACAGAGGGGAATGAGCAGTTCTTC.

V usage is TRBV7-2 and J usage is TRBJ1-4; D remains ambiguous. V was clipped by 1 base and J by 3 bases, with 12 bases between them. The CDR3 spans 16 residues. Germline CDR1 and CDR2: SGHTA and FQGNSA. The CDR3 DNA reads TGTGCCAGCAGCTTAGGACGGATCATAGCTAATGAAAAACTGTTTTTT. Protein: CASSLGRIIANEKLFF.

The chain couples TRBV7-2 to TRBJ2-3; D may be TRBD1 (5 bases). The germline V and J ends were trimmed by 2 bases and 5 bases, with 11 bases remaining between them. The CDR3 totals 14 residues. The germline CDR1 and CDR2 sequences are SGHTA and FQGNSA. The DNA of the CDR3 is TGTGCCAGCAGCTTATCCAGGGTCAGAGATACGCAGTATTTT. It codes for CASSLSRVRDTQYF.

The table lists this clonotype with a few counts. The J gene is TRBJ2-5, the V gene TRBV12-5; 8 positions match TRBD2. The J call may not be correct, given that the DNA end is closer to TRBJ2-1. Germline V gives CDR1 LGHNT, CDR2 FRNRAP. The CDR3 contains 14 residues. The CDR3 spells CASGLADHYNEQFF. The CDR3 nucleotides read TGTGCTAGTGGACTAGCGGATCACTACAATGAGCAGTTCTTC.

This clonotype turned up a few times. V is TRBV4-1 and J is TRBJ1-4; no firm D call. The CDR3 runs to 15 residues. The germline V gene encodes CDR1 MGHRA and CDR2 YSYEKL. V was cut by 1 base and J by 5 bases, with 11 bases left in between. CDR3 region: CASSQGQSPNEKLFF. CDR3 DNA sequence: TGCGCCAGCAGCCAAGGTCAGAGCCCGAATGAAAAACTGTTTTTT.

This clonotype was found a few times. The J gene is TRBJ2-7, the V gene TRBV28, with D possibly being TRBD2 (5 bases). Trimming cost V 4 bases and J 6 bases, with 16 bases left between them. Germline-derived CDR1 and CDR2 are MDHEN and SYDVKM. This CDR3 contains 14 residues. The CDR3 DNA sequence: TGTGCCAGCAGTTCGACTAACAAGGAACTCGAGCAGTACTTC. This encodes CASSSTNKELEQYF.

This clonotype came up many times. This chain's CDR3 is CASSPGTGFYEQYF. The CDR3 nucleotides read TGCGCCAGCAGCCCCGGGACAGGGTTCTACGAGCAGTACTTC. This chain uses TRBV5-1 with TRBJ2-7; 9 bases line up with TRBD1. Germline V gene data show CDR1 as SGHRS and CDR2 as YFSETQ. This CDR3 is 14 amino acids long. V lost 4 bases, J lost 3 bases, and 5 bases stayed unmatched.

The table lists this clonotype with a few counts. The CDR3 loop reads CASSYSGTEDTQYF. The CDR3 DNA reads as TGTGCCAGCAGTTACTCGGGGACAGAGGATACGCAGTATTTT. The chain joins TRBV6-5 to TRBJ2-3; 7 positions agree with TRBD1. The germline V gene encodes CDR1 MNHEY and CDR2 SVGAGI. The CDR3 runs to 14 residues. The J segment lost 6 bases and the V segment lost 0 bases, leaving 3 bases of the junction unmatched.

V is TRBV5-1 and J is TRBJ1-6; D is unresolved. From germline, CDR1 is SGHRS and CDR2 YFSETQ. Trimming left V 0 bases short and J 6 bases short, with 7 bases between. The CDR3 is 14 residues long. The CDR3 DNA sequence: TGCGCCAGCAGCTTGGAGGGTGTTAATTCACCCCTCCACTTT. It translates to CASSLEGVNSPLHF.

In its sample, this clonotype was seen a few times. The CDR3 DNA reads as TGTGCCACCAGTGTCTCGGGAGTAACAGATACGCAGTATTTT. Translated, it gives CATSVSGVTDTQYF. This sequence joins TRBV24-1 and TRBJ2-3, with a tentative D call TRBD2 (6 bases). CDR3 length: 14 amino acids. Per germline, CDR1 KGHDR and CDR2 SFDVKD. Trimming removed 5 bases from V and 3 bases from J, with 11 bases in between.

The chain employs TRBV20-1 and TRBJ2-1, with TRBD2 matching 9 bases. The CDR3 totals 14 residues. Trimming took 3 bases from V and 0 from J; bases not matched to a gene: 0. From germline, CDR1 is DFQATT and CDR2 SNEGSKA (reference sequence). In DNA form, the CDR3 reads TGCAGTGCTAGGACTAGCGGCTCCTACAATGAGCAGTTCTTC. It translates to CSARTSGSYNEQFF.

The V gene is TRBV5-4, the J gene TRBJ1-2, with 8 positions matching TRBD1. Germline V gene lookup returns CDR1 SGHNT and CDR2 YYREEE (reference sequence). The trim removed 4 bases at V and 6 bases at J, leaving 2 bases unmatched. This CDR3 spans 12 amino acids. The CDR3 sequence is CASSTGGDGYTF. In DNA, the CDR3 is TGTGCCAGCAGCACAGGGGGGGATGGCTACACCTTC.

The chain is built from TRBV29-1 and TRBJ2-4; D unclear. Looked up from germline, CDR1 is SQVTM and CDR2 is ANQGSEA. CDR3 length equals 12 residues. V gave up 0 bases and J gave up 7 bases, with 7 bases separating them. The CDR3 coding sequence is TGCAGCGTTGAAGATCTGGGGAACATTCAGTACTTC. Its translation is CSVEDLGNIQYF.

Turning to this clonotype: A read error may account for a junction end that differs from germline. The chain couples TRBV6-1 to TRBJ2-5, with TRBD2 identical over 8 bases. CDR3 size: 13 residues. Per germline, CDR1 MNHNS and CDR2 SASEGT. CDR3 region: CASKDTSGETQYF. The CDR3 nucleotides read TGCGCCAGCAAGGACACTAGCGGAGAGACCCAGTACTTC.

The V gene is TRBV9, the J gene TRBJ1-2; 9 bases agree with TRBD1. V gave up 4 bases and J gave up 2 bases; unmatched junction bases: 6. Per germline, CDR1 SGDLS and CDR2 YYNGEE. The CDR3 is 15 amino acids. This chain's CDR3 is CASSLSGTGNYGYTF. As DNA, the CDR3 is TGTGCCAGCAGCCTAAGCGGGACAGGGAACTATGGCTACACCTTC. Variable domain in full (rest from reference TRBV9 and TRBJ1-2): DSGVTQTPKHLITATGQRVTLRCSPRSGDLSVYWYQQSLDQGLQFLIQYYNGEERAKGNILERFSAQQFPDLHSELNLSSLELGDSALYFCASSLSGTGNYGYTFGSGTRLTVV.

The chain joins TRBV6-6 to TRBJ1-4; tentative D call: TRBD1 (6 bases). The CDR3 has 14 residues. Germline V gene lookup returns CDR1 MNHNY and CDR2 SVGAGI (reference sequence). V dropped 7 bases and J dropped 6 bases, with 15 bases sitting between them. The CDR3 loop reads CASKRGVTDEKLFF. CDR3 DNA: TGTGCCAGCAAAAGGGGGGTCACGGATGAAAAACTGTTTTTT.

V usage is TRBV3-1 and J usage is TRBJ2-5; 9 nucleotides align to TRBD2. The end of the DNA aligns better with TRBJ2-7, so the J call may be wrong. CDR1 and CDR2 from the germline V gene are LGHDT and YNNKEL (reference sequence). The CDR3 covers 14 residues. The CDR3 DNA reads TGTGCCAGCAGCGGGACTAGCTCTTTCTACGAGCAGTACTTC. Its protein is CASSGTSSFYEQYF.